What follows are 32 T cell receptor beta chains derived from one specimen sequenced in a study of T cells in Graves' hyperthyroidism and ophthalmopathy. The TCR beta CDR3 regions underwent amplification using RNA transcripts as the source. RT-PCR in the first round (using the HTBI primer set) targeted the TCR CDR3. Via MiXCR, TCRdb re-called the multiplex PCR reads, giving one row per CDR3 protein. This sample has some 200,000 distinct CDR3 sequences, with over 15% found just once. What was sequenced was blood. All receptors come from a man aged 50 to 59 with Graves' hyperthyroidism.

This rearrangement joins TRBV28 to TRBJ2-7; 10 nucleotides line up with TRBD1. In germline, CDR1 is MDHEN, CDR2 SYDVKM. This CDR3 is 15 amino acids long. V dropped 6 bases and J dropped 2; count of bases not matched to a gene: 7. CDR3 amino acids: CASSSAGTGAYEQYF. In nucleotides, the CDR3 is TGTGCCAGCAGCTCTGCCGGGACAGGGGCCTACGAGCAGTACTTC.

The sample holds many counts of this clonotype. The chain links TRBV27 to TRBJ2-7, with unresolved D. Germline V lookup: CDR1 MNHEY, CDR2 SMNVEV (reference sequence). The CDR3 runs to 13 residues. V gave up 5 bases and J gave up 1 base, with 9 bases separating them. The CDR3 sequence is CASSPIGSYEQYF. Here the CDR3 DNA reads TGTGCCAGCAGTCCTATAGGGTCCTACGAGCAGTACTTC.

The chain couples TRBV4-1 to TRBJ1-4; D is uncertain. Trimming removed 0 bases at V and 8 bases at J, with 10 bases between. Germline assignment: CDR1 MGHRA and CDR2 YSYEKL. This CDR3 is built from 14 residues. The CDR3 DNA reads TGCGCCAGCAGCCAAGATAGGCTTTCCGAAAAACTGTTTTTT. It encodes CASSQDRLSEKLFF.

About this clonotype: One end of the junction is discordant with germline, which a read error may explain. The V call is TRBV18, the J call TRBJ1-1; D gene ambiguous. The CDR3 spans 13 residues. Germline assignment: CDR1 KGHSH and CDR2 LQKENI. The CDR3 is CASSPSERTEALF. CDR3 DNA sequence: TGTGCCAGCTCACCTTCCGAACGGACTGAAGCTCTCTTT.

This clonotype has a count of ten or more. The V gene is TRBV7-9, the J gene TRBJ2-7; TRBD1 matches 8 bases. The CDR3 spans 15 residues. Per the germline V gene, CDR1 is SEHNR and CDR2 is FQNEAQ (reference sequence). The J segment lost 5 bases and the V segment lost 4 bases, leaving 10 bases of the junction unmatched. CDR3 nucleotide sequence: TGTGCCAGCAGCTCCTACGGACAGGGATACGACGAGCAGTACTTC. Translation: CASSSYGQGYDEQYF.

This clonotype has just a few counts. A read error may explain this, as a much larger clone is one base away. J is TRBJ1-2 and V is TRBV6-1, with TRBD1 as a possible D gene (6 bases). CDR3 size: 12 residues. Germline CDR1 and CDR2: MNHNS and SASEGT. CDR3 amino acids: CTSKNRVRGYTF. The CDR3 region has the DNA TGTACCAGCAAAAACAGGGTGCGGGGCTACACCTTC.

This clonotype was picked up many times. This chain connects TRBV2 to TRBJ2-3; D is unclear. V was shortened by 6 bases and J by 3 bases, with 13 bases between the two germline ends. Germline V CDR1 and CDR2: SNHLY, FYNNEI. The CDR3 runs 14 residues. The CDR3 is CASRIQAGTDTQYF. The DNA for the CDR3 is TGTGCCAGCAGAATTCAGGCAGGAACAGATACGCAGTATTTT.

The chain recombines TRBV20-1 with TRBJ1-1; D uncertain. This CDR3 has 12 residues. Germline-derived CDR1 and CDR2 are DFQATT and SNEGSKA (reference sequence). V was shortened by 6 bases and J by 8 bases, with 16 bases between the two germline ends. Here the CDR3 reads CSAKSHYGEAFF. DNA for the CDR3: TGCAGTGCGAAGAGTCATTACGGAGAAGCTTTCTTT.

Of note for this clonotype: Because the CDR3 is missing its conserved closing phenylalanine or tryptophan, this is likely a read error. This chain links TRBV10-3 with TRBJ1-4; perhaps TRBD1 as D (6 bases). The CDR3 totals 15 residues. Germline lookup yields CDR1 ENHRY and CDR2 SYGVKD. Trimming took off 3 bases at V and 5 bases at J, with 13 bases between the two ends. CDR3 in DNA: TGTGCCATCAGTGACCCAGGGGCCAAAAATGAAAAACTGTTTTAT. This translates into CAISDPGAKNEKLFY.

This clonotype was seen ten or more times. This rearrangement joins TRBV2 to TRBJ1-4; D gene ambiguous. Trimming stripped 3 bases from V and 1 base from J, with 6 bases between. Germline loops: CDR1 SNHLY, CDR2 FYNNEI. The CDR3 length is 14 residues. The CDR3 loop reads CASSDDITNEKLFF. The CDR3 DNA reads TGTGCCAGCAGTGACGACATAACTAATGAAAAACTGTTTTTT.

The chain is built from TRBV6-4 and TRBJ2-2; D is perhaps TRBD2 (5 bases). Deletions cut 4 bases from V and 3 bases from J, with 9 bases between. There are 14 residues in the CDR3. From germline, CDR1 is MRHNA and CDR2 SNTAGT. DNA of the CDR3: TGTGCCAGCAGTGTTGAGGGCTACACCGGGGAGCTGTTTTTT. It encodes CASSVEGYTGELFF.

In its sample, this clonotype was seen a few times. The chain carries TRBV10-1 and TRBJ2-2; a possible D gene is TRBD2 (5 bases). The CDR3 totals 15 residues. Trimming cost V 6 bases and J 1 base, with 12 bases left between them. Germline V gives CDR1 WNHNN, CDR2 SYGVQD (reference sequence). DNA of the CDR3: TGCGCCAGCAGCAAGGACTTTTGGAACACCGGGGAGCTGTTTTTT. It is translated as CASSKDFWNTGELFF.

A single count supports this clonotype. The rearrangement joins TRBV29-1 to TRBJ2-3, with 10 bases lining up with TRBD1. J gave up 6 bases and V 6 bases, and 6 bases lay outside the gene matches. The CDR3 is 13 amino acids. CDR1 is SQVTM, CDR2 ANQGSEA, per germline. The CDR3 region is CSVDGTGEDTQYF. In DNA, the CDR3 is TGCAGCGTGGATGGGACAGGGGAGGATACGCAGTATTTT.

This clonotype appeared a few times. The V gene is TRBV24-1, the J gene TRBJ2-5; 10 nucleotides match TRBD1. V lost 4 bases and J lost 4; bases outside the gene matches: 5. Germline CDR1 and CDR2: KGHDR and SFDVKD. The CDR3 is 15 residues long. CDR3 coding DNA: TGTGCCACCAGTGACCCGGGACAGGGGTCAGAGACCCAGTACTTC. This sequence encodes CATSDPGQGSETQYF.

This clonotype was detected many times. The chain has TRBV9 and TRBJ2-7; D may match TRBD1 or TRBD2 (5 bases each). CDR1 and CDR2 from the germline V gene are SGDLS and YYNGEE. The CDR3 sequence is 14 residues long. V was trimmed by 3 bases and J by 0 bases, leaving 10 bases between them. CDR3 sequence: CASSASGTSYEQYF. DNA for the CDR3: TGTGCCAGCAGCGCCTCCGGGACCTCCTACGAGCAGTACTTC.

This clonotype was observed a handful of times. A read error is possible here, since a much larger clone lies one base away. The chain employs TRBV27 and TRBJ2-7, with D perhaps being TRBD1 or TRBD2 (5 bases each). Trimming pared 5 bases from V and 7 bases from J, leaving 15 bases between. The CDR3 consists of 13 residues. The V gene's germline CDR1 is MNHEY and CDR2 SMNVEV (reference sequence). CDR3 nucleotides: TGTGCCAGCAGTCCGGGACGGCTCGGGGAGCAGTACTTC. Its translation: CASSPGRLGEQYF.

CDR3 loop: CASSPGTGGSGYTF. CDR3 DNA sequence: TGTGCCAGCTCACCAGGGACAGGGGGCTCTGGCTACACCTTC. The chain combines TRBV18 with TRBJ1-2; TRBD1 agrees at 12 bases. The CDR3 spans 14 residues. Germline lookup yields CDR1 KGHSH and CDR2 LQKENI. Trimming cost V 2 bases and J 7 bases; bases outside gene matches: 2. The full variable domain, with the rest looked up from reference TRBV18 and TRBJ1-2, is NAGVMQNPRHLVRRRGQEARLRCSPMKGHSHVYWYRQLPEEGLKFMVYLQKENIIDESGMPKERFSAEFPKEGPSILRIQQVVRGDSAAYFCASSPGTGGSGYTFGSGTRLTVV.

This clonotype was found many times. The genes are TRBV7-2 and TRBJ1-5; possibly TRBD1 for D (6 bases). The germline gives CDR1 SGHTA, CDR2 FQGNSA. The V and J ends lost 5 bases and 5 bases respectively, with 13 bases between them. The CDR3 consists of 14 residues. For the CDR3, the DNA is TGTGCCAGCAGCCCCGAGGGGGGAGATCAGCCCCAGCATTTT. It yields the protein CASSPEGGDQPQHF.

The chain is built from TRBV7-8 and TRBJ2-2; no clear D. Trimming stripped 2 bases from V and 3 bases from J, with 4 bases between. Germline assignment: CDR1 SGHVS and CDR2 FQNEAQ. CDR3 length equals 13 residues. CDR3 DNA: TGTGCCAGCAGCTTAACGCACACCGGGGAGCTGTTTTTT. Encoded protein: CASSLTHTGELFF.

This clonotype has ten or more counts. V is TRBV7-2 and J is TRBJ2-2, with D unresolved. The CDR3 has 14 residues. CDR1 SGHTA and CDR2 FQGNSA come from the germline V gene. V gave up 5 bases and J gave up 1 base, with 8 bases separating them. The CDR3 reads CASSRDGNTGELFF. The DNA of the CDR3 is TGTGCCAGCAGCAGAGACGGGAACACCGGGGAGCTGTTTTTT.

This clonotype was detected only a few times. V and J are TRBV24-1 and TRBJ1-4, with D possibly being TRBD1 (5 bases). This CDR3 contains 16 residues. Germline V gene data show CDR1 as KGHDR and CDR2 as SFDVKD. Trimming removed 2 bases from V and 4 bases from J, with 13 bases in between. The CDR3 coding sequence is TGTGCCACCAGTGATTCAACAGGTCCGTTTAATGAAAAACTGTTTTTT. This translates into CATSDSTGPFNEKLFF.

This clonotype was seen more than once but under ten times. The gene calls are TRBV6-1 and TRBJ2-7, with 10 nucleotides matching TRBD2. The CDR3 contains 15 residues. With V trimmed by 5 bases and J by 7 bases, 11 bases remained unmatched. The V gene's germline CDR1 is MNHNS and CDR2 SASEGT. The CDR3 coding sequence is TGTGCCAGCAGTACCAGCGGGAGGGCCTTGTGGGAGCAGTACTTC. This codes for CASSTSGRALWEQYF.

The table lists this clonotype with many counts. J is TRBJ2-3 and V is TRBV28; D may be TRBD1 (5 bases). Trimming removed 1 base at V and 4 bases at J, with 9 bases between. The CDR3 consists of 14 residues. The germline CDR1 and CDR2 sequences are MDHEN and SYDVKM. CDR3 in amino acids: CASSLFQGPDTQYF. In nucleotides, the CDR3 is TGTGCCAGCAGTTTATTTCAGGGCCCAGATACGCAGTATTTT.

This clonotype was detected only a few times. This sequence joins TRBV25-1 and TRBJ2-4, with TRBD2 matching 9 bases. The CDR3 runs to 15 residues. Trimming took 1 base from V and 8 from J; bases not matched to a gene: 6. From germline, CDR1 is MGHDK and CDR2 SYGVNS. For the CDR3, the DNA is TGTGCCAGCAGTGAATGGGCGGGGGGGCTTGACATTCAGTACTTC. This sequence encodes CASSEWAGGLDIQYF.

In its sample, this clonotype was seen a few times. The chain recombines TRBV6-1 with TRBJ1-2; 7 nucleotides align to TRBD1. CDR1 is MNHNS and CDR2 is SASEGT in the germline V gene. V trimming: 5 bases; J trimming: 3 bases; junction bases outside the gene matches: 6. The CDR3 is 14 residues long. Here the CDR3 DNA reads TGTGCCAGCAGTTCAGGGGGGGCGGACTATGGCTACACCTTC. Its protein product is CASSSGGADYGYTF.

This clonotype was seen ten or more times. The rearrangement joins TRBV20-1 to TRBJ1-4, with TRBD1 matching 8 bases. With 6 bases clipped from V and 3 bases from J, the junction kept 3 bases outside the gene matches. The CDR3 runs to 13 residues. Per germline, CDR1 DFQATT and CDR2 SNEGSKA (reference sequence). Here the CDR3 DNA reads TGCAGTGCCACGACAGGGGCTAATGAAAAACTGTTTTTT. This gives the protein CSATTGANEKLFF.

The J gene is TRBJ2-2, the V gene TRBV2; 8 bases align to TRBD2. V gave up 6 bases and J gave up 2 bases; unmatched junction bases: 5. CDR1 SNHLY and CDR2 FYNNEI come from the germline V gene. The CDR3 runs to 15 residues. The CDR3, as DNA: TGTGCCAGCAGCATTAGCGGGATCAACACCGGGGAGCTGTTTTTT. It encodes CASSISGINTGELFF.

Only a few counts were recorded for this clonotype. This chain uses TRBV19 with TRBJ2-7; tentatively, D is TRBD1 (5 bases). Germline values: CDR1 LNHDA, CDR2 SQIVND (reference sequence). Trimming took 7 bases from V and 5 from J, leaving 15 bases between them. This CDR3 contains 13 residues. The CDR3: CASILPQGHEQYF. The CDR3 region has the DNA TGTGCCAGTATTCTTCCCCAGGGCCACGAGCAGTACTTC.

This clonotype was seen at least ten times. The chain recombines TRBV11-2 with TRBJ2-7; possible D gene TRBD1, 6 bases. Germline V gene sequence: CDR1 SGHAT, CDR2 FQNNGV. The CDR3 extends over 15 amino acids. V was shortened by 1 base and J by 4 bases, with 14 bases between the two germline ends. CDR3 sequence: CASSLAQGLVYEQYF. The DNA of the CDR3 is TGTGCCAGCAGCTTAGCGCAGGGGTTGGTGTACGAGCAGTACTTC. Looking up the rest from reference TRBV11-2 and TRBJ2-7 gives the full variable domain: EAGVAQSPRYKIIEKRQSVAFWCNPISGHATLYWYQQILGQGPKLLIQFQNNGVVDDSQLPKDRFSAERLKGVDSTLKIQPAKLEDSAVYLCASSLAQGLVYEQYFGPGTRLTVT.

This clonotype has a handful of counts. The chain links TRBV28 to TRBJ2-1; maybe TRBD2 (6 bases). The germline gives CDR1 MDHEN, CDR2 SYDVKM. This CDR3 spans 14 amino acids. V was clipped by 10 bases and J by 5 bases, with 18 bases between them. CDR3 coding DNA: TGTGCCATCAAAGAGGGTGGACTACACAATGAGCAGTTCTTC. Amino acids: CAIKEGGLHNEQFF.

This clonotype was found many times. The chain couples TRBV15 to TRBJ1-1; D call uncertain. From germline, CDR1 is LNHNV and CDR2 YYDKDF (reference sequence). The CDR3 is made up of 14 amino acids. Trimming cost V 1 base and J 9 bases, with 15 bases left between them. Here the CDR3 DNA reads TGTGCCACCAGCAGAGCCTATACGCGGGGTAAAGCTTTCTTT. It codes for CATSRAYTRGKAFF.

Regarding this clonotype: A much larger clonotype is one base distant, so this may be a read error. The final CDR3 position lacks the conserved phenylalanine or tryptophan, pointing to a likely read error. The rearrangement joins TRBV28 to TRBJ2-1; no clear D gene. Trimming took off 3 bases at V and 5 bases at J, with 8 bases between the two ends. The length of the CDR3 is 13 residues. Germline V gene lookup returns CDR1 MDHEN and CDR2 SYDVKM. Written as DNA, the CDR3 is TGTGCCAGCAGTTTTGGGGAAAACAATGAGCAGTTCCTC. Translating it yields CASSFGENNEQFL.